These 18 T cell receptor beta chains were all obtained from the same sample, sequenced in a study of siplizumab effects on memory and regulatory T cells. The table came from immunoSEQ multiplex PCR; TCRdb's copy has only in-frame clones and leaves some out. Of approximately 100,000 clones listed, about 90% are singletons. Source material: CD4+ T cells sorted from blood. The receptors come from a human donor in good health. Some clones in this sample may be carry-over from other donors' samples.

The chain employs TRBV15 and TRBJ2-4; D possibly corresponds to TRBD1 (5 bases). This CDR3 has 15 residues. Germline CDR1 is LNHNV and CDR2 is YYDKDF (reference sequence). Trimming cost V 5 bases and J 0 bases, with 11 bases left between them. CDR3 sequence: CATSGAVLAKNIQYF. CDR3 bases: TGTGCCACCAGCGGGGCGGTCCTAGCCAAAAACATTCAGTACTTC.

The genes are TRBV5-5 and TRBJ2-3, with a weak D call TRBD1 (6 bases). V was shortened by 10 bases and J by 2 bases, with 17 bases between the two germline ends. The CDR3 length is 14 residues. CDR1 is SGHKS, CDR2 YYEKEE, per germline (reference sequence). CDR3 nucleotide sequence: TGTGCCGGAACGACAGGACAACTCACAGATACGCAGTATTTT. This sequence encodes CAGTTGQLTDTQYF. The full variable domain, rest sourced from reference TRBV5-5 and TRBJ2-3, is DAGVTQSPTHLIKTRGQQVTLRCSPISGHKSVSWYQQVLGQGPQFIFQYYEKEERGRGNFPDRFSARQFPNYSSELNVNALLLGDSALYLCAGTTGQLTDTQYFGPGTRLTVL.

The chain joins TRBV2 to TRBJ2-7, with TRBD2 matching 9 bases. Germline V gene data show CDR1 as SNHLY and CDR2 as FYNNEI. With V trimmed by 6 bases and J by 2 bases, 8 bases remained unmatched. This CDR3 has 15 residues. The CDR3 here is CASRTQREATYEQYF. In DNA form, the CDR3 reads TGTGCCAGCAGGACCCAGCGGGAGGCTACCTACGAGCAGTACTTC.

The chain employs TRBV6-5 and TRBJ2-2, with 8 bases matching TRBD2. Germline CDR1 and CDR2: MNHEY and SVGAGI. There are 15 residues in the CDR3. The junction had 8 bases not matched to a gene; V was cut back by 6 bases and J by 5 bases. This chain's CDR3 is CASRPGLEKTGELFF. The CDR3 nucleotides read TGTGCCAGCAGGCCGGGACTAGAAAAAACCGGGGAGCTGTTTTTT.

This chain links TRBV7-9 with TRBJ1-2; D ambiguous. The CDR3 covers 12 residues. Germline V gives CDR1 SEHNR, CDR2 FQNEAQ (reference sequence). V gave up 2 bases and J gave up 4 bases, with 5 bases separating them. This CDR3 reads CASSLNGYGYTF. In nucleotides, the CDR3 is TGTGCCAGCAGCTTAAATGGCTATGGCTACACCTTC.

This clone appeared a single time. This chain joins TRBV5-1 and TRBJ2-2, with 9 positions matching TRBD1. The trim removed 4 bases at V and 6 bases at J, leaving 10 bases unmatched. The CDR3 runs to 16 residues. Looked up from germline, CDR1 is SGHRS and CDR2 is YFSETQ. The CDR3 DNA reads TGCGCCAGCAGCCCCAGGACAGGGGCGTTGCCCGGGGAGCTGTTTTTT. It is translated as CASSPRTGALPGELFF.

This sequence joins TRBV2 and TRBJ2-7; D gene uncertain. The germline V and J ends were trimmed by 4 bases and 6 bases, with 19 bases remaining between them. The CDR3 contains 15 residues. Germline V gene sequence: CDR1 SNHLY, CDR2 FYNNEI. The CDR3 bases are TGTGCCAGCAGTGTAGGAACTACTATCGTGAGCGAGCAGTACTTC. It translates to CASSVGTTIVSEQYF.

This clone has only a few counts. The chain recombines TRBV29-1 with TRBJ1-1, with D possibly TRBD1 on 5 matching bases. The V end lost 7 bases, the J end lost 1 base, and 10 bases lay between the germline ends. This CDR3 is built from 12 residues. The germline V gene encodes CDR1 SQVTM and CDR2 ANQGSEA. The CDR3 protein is CSETVPNTEAFF. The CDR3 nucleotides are TGCAGCGAGACAGTACCGAACACTGAAGCTTTCTTT.

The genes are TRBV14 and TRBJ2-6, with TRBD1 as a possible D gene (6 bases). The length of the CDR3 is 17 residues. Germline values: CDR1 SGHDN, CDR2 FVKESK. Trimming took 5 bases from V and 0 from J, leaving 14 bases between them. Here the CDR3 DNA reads TGTGCCAGCAGCTCGTCGGGACAACCCTCTGGGGCCAACGTCCTGACTTTC. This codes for CASSSSGQPSGANVLTF.

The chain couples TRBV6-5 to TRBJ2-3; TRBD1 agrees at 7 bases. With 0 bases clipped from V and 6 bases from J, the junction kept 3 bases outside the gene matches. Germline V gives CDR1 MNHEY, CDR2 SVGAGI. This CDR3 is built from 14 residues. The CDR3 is CASSYSRGRDTQYF. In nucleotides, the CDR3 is TGTGCCAGCAGTTACTCGAGGGGGCGGGATACGCAGTATTTT.

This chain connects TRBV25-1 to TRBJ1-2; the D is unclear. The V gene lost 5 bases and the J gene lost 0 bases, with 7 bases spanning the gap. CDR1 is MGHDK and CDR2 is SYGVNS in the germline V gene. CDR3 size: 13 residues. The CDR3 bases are TGTGCCAGCAGTCTCTCAGCTAACTATGGCTACACCTTC. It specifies CASSLSANYGYTF.

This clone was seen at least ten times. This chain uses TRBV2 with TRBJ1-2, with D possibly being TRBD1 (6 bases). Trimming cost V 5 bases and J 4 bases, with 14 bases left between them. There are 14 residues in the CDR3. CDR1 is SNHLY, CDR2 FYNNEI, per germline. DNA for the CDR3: TGTGCCAGCAGTCCGGTCTCGGGGGCCTATGGCTACACCTTC. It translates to CASSPVSGAYGYTF.

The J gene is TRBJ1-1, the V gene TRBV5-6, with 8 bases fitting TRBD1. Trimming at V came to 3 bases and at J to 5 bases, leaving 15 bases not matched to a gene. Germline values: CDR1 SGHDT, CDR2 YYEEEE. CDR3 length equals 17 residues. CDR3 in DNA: TGTGCCAGCAGCTCCCAGGGGGCGCGGGCTTGGAAAACTGAAGCTTTCTTT. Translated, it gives CASSSQGARAWKTEAFF.

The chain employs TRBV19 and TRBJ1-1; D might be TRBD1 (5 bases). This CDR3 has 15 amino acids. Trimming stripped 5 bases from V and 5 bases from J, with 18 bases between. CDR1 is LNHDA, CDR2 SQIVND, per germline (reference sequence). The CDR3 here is CASSPGTAGGTEAFF. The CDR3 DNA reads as TGTGCCAGTAGTCCGGGGACCGCCGGGGGGACTGAAGCTTTCTTT.

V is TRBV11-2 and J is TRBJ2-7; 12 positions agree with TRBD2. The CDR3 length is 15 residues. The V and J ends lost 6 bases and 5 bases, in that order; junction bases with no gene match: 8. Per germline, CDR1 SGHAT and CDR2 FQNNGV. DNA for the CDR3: TGTGCCAGCAGTAGACCGGGACTAGCGGGCCACGAGCAGTACTTC. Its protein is CASSRPGLAGHEQYF.

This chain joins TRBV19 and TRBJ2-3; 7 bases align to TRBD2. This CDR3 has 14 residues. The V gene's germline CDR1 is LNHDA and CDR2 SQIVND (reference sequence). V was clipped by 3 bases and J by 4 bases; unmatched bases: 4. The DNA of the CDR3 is TGTGCCAGTAGTATTCTCGGGAGGCCAGATACGCAGTATTTT. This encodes CASSILGRPDTQYF.

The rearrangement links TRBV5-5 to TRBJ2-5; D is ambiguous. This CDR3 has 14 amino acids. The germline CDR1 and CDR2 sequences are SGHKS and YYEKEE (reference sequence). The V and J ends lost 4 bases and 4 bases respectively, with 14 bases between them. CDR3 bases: TGTGCCAGCAGCCGCCATCTAGAAGGAGAGACCCAGTACTTC. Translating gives CASSRHLEGETQYF.

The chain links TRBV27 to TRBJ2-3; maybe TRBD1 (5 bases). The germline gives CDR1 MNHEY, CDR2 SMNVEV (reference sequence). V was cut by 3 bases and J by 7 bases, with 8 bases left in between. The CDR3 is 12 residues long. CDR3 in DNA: TGTGCCAGCAGTTTGAAGGACAATACGCAGTATTTT. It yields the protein CASSLKDNTQYF.